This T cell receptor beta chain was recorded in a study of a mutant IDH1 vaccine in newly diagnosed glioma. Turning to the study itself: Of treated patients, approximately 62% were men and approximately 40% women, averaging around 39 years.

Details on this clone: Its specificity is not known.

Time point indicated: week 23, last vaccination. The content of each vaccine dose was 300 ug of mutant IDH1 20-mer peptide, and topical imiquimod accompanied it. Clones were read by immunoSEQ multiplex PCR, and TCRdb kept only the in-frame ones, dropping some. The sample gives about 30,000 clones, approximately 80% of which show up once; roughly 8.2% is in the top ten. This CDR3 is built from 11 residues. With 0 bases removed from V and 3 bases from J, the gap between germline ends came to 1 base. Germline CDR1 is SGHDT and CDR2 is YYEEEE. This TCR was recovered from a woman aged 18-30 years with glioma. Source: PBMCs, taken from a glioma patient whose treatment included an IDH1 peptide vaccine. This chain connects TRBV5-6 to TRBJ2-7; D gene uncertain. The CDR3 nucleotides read TGTGCCAGCAGCTTGGACTACGAGCAGTACTTC. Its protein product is CASSLDYEQYF.